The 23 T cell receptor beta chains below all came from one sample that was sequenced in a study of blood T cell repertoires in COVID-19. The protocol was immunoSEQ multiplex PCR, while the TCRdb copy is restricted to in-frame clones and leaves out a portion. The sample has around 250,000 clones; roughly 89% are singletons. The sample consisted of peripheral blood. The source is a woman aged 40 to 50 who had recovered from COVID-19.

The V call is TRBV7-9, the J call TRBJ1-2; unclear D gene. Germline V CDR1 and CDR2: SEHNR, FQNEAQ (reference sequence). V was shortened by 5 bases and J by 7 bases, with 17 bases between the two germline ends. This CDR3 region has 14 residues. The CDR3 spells CASSLDTRYGGYTF. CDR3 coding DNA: TGTGCCAGCAGCCTAGACACCCGATATGGTGGCTACACCTTC.

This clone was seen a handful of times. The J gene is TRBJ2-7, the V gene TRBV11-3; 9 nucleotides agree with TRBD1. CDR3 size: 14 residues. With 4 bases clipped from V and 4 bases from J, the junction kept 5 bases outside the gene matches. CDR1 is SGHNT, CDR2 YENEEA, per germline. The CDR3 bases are TGTGCCAGCAGCTCGAGGACAGGGGAGTACGAGCAGTACTTC. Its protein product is CASSSRTGEYEQYF.

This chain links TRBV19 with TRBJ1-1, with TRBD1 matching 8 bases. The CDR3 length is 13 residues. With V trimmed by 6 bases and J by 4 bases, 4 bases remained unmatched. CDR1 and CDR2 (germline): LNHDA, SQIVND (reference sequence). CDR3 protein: CASRNTGGTEAFF. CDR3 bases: TGTGCCAGTAGGAACACAGGGGGCACTGAAGCTTTCTTT.

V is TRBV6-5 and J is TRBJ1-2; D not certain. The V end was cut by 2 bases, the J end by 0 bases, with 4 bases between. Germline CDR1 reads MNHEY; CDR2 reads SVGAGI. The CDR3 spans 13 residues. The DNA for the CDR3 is TGTGCCAGCAGTTACGGCACTAACTATGGCTACACCTTC. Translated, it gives CASSYGTNYGYTF.

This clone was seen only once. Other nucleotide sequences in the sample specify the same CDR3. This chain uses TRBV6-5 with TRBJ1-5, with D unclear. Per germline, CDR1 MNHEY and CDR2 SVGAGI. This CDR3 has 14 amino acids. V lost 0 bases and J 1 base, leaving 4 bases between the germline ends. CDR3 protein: CASSYSQSNQPQHF. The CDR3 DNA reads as TGTGCCAGCAGTTACTCACAGAGCAATCAGCCCCAGCATTTT.

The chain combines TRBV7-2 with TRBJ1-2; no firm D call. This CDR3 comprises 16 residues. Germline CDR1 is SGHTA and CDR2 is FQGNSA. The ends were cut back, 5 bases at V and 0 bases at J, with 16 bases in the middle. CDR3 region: CASSRGTVAANYGYTF. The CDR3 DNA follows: TGTGCCAGCAGCCGGGGAACGGTCGCCGCTAACTATGGCTACACCTTC.

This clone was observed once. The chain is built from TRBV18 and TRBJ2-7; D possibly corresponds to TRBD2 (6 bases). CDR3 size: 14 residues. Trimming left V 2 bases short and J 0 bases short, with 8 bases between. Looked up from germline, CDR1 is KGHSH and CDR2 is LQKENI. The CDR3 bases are TGTGCCAGCTCACCAGGGGGGAGCTCCTACGAGCAGTACTTC. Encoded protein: CASSPGGSSYEQYF.

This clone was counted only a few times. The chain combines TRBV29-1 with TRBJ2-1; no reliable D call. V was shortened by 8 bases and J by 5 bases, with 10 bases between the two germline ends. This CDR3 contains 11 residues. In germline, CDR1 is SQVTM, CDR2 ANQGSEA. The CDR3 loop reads CSLDRDNEQFF. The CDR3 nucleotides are TGCAGCCTAGATAGAGACAATGAGCAGTTCTTC.

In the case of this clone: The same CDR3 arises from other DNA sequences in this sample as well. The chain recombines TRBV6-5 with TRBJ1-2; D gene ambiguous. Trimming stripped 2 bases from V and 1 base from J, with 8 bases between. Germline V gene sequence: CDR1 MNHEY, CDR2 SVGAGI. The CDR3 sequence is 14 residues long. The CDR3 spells CASSYGPGNYGYTF. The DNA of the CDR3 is TGTGCCAGCAGTTACGGTCCGGGTAACTATGGCTACACCTTC.

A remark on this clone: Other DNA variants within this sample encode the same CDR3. In nucleotides, the CDR3 is TGTGCCAGCAGCTTAGGGGGGCTGAACACTGAAGCTTTCTTT. Translating it yields CASSLGGLNTEAFF. The chain uses TRBV11-3 and TRBJ1-1, with a tentative D call TRBD1 (6 bases). The V end lost 1 base, the J end lost 0 bases, and 6 bases lay between the germline ends. The CDR3 is 14 residues long. From germline, CDR1 is SGHNT and CDR2 YENEEA.

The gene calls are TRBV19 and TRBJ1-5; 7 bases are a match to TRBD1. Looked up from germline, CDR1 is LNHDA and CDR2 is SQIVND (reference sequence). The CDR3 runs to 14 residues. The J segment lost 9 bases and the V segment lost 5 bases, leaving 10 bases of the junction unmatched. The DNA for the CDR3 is TGTGCCAGTAGTCGGCTGACAGGGTCGCGGCCCCAGCATTTT. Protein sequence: CASSRLTGSRPQHF.

CDR3 nucleotides: TGTGCCAGCAGCCGATGGACAGGGGGGTACGGGGACACAGATACGCAGTATTTT. Encoded protein: CASSRWTGGYGDTDTQYF. This chain connects TRBV27 to TRBJ2-3; 10 nucleotides agree with TRBD1. Germline CDR1 MNHEY, CDR2 SMNVEV (reference sequence). Germline trimming cut 6 bases from V and 2 bases from J; bases unmatched to any gene: 14. CDR3 length equals 18 residues.

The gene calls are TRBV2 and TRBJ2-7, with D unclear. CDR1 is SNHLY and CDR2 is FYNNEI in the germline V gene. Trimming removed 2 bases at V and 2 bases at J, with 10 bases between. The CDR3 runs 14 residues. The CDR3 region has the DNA TGTGCCAGCAGTGAACTCTCAGGTCCCTACGAGCAGTACTTC. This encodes CASSELSGPYEQYF.

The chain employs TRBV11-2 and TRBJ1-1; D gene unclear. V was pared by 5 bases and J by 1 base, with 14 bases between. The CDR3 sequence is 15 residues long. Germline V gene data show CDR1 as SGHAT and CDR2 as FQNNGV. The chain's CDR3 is CASSPREGPNTEAFF. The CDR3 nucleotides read TGTGCCAGCAGCCCCCGGGAGGGCCCGAACACTGAAGCTTTCTTT.

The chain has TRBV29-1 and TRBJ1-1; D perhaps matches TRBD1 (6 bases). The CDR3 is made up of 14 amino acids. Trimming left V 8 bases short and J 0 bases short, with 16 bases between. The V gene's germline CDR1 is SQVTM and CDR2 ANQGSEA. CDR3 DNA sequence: TGCAGCACTAAGACAGGACCGGTGAACACTGAAGCTTTCTTT. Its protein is CSTKTGPVNTEAFF.

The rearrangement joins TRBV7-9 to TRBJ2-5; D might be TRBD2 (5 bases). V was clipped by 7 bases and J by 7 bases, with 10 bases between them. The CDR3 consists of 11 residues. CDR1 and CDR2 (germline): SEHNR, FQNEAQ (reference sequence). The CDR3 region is CASTPGRTQYF. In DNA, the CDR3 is TGTGCCAGCACTCCGGGGAGGACCCAGTACTTC.

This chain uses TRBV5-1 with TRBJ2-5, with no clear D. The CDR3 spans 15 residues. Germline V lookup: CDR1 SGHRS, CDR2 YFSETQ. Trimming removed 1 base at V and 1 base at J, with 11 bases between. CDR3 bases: TGCGCCAGCAGCTTGTCCAGGCCCATCCAAGAGACCCAGTACTTC. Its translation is CASSLSRPIQETQYF.

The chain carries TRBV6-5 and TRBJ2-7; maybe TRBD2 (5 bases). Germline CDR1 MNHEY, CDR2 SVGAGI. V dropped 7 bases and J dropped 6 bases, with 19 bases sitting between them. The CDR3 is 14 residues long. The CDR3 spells CASTTWEPYTEQYF. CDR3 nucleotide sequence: TGTGCCAGCACCACCTGGGAGCCCTATACCGAGCAGTACTTC.

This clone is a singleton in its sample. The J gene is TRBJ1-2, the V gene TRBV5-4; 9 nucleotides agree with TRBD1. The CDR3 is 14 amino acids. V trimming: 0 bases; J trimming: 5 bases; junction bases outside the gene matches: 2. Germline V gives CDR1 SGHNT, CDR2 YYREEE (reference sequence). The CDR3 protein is CASSLGQGVYGYTF. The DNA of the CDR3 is TGTGCCAGCAGCTTGGGACAGGGGGTGTATGGCTACACCTTC.

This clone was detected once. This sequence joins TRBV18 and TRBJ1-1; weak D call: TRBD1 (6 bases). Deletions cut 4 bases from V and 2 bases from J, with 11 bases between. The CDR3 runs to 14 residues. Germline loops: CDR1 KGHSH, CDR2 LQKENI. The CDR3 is CASSLSDSNTEAFF. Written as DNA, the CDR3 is TGTGCCAGCTCACTCTCGGACAGCAACACTGAAGCTTTCTTT.

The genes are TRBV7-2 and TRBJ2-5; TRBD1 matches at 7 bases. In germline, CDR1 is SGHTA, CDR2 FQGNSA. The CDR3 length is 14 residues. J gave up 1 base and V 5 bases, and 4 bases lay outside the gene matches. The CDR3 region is CASSLRDSQETQYF. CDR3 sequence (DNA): TGTGCCAGCAGCCTCCGGGACAGCCAAGAGACCCAGTACTTC.

CDR3 protein: CASSPGYSGNTIYF. CDR3 coding DNA: TGTGCCAGCAGCCCAGGCTACAGCGGAAACACCATATATTTT. The chain employs TRBV7-9 and TRBJ1-3; D is unresolved. V lost 5 bases to trimming and J lost 4 bases, with 12 bases between them. CDR3 length: 14 amino acids. CDR1 is SEHNR and CDR2 is FQNEAQ in the germline V gene (reference sequence).

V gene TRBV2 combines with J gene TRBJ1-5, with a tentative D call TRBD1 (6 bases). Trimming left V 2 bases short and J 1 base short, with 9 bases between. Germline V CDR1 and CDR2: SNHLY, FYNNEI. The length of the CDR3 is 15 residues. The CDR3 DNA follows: TGTGCCAGCAGTGAATGGGGGCTCAGCAATCAGCCCCAGCATTTT. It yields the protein CASSEWGLSNQPQHF. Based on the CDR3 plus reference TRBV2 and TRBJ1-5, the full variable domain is EPEVTQTPSHQVTQMGQEVILRCVPISNHLYFYWYRQILGQKVEFLVSFYNNEISEKSEIFDDQFSVERPDGSNFTLKIRSTKLEDSAMYFCASSEWGLSNQPQHFGDGTRLSIL.